This TCR beta chain was sequenced during a study of shared clonotypes between healthy human individuals. Overall study: Three CD4 naive, three CD4 memory, two CD8 naive and one CD8 memory plate were used per donor. Study-wide points: Non-shared clonotypes showed lower generation probabilities than clonotypes common to all four donors. Investigators collected only blood, and repertoires in tissues likely differ.

Sequenced by immunoSEQ multiplex PCR; TCRdb stores in-frame clones only, minus some. The sample has approximately 2.1 million clones, approximately 93% seen once. Each of the donors was a healthy adult who was HIV-negative and had not had a recent acute infection or vaccination. The ends were cut back, 3 bases at V and 6 bases at J, with 6 bases in the middle. Germline assignment: CDR1 SNHLY and CDR2 FYNNEI. The CDR3 has 11 amino acids. On this clone: Its antigen remains unknown. Other DNA sequences within the sample encode an identical CDR3.

The chain joins TRBV2 to TRBJ2-7; D unresolved. This receptor was obtained from a man between 18 and 35 years old in good health. Some clones in this sample may be carry-over from other donors' samples. The source material was naive CD4+ T cells from PBMCs. The subset: CD45RA+ positively selected. CDR3 region: CASSDYVEQYF. Written as DNA, the CDR3 is TGTGCCAGCAGTGACTACGTCGAGCAGTACTTC. The full variable domain, rest sourced from reference TRBV2 and TRBJ2-7, is EPEVTQTPSHQVTQMGQEVILRCVPISNHLYFYWYRQILGQKVEFLVSFYNNEISEKSEIFDDQFSVERPDGSNFTLKIRSTKLEDSAMYFCASSDYVEQYFGPGTRLTVT.